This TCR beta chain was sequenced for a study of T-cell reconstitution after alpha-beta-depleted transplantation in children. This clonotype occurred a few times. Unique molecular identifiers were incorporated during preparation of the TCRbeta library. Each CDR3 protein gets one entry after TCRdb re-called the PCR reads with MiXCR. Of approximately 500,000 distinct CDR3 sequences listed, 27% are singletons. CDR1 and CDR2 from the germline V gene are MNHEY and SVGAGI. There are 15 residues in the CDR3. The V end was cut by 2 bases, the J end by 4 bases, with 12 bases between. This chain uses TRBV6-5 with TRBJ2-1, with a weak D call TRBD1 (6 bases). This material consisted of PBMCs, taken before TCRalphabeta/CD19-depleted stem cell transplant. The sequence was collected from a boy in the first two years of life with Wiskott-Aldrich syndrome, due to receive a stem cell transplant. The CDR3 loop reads CASSYPDRAYNEQFF. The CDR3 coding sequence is TGTGCCAGCAGTTACCCGGACAGAGCTTACAATGAGCAGTTCTTC.